A selection of T cell receptor beta chains follows, all from one sample in a study of T cell responses to AZD1222 COVID-19 vaccine. Assay used: immunoSEQ multiplex PCR; TCRdb lists only in-frame clones, some missing. The sample gives about 160,000 clones, around 94% of which show up once; around 0.96% is in the top ten. The source was peripheral blood, collected on day 0 of AZD1222 vaccination. These receptors were taken from an adult in good health. Each CDR3 is given with its conserved first and last residue. Each record gives: V gene, J gene, D gene, clone size, CDR3 length, CDR3 protein, CDR3 DNA. A D gene is named only where the DNA matches it firmly. A clone size is listed for some rows: how often the clone was seen (once, few, many), or a class if it is expanded.

TRBV9	TRBJ1-1	-	-	15	CASSVAPQGNTEAFF	TGTGCCAGCAGCGTAGCCCCACAAGGGAACACTGAAGCTTTCTTT
TRBV19	TRBJ2-3	TRBD2	-	15	CASSIGGGAGDTQYF	TGTGCCAGTAGTATAGGCGGGGGGGCAGGAGATACGCAGTATTTT
TRBV6-5	TRBJ2-2	TRBD1	once	14	CASIDRGHTGELFF	TGTGCCAGCATAGACAGGGGGCACACCGGGGAGCTGTTTTTT
TRBV5-1	TRBJ1-1	-	-	15	CASNDGGRMNTEAFF	TGCGCCAGCAACGATGGGGGACGGATGAACACTGAAGCTTTCTTT
TRBV19	TRBJ1-1	-	-	13	CASNFEGSVRAFF	TGTGCCAGTAATTTCGAGGGATCGGTGAGAGCTTTCTTT
TRBV11-3	TRBJ2-3	-	-	16	CASSFGRAGNTDTQYF	TGTGCCAGCAGCTTCGGTCGTGCGGGGAACACAGATACGCAGTATTTT
TRBV30	TRBJ1-2	TRBD1	-	14	CAWTDREGLGGYTF	TGTGCCTGGACCGACAGGGAGGGGTTGGGGGGCTACACCTTC
TRBV4-1	TRBJ2-3	-	few	16	CASSQGADGSTDTQYF	TGCGCCAGCAGCCAAGGAGCAGATGGGAGCACAGATACGCAGTATTTT
TRBV18	TRBJ1-3	-	-	16	CASSPRIEADGNTIYF	TGTGCCAGCTCACCACGCATCGAGGCCGATGGAAACACCATATATTTT
TRBV2	TRBJ1-2	-	-	12	CASSEVNYGYTF	TGTGCCAGCAGTGAAGTTAACTATGGCTACACCTTC
TRBV6-5	TRBJ1-2	-	-	13	CASSYSTRGGYTF	TGTGCCAGCAGTTACTCGACCCGAGGAGGCTACACCTTC
TRBV6-6	TRBJ1-6	-	-	16	CASTPEWSGMGSPLHF	TGTGCCAGCACTCCTGAATGGAGCGGGATGGGTTCACCCCTCCACTTT
TRBV4-2	TRBJ1-3	-	once	15	CASRPGAASGNTIYF	TGTGCCAGCAGACCCGGGGCTGCATCTGGAAACACCATATATTTT
TRBV5-4	TRBJ2-2	TRBD2	once	14	CASSGRVDTGELFF	TGTGCCAGCAGCGGGAGGGTTGACACCGGGGAGCTGTTTTTT
TRBV28	TRBJ1-6	-	-	14	CASSSGQYRSPLHF	TGTGCCAGCAGTTCCGGCCAATATCGGTCACCCCTCCACTTT
TRBV6-5	TRBJ2-3	-	-	16	CASSYGPVGGTDTQYF	TGTGCCAGCAGTTACGGTCCAGTAGGGGGCACAGATACGCAGTATTTT
TRBV7-2	TRBJ2-2	TRBD2	once	14	CASTQGLAGGELFF	TGTGCCAGCACCCAAGGACTAGCGGGCGGGGAGCTGTTTTTT
TRBV10-1	TRBJ1-5	-	-	12	CASSVMDQPQHF	TGCGCCAGCAGTGTAATGGATCAGCCCCAGCATTTT
TRBV2	TRBJ1-4	-	-	13	CASSPQGNEKLFF	TGTGCCAGCAGTCCTCAGGGCAATGAAAAACTATTTTTT
TRBV14	TRBJ2-7	-	-	14	CASRKGGSVYEQYF	TGTGCCAGCAGAAAAGGCGGTTCGGTTTACGAGCAGTACTTC
TRBV30	TRBJ1-6	-	-	12	CAWSFGFAPLHF	TGTGCCTGGAGTTTCGGTTTCGCACCCCTCCACTTT
TRBV11-2	TRBJ2-3	TRBD2	-	15	CASSLVGGVTDTQYF	TGTGCCAGCAGCTTAGTCGGGGGGGTCACAGATACGCAGTATTTT
TRBV18	TRBJ2-7	-	-	13	CASSPRGTYEQYF	TGTGCCAGCTCACCACGAGGAACCTACGAGCAGTACTTC
TRBV7-9	TRBJ1-6	-	-	16	CASSLGHGRARSSLHF	TGTGCCAGCAGCTTAGGACACGGCAGGGCCAGGTCTTCCCTCCACTTT
TRBV29-1	TRBJ2-1	-	-	14	CSAQESTATDEQFF	TGCAGCGCACAAGAATCGACAGCTACCGATGAGCAGTTCTTC
TRBV7-3	TRBJ1-5	-	few	13	CASSFDSNQPQHF	TGTGCCAGCAGCTTTGATAGCAATCAGCCCCAGCATTTT
TRBV6-5	TRBJ1-1	-	-	13	CASRVVENTEAFF	TGTGCCAGCAGGGTCGTTGAGAACACTGAAGCTTTCTTT
TRBV30	TRBJ1-2	-	-	11	CAWSAGNGYTF	TGTGCCTGGAGTGCCGGGAATGGCTACACCTTC
TRBV27	TRBJ2-3	TRBD2	once	18	CASSLSGLAGLITDTQYF	TGTGCCAGCAGTTTATCCGGACTAGCGGGACTAATCACAGATACGCAGTATTTT
TRBV28	TRBJ1-2	-	-	11	CASSFPQGYTF	TGTGCCAGCAGTTTTCCCCAGGGCTACACCTTC
TRBV12-3/TRBV12-4	TRBJ2-5	-	-	13	CASTTSALETQYF	TGTGCCAGCACGACAAGTGCGTTAGAGACCCAGTACTTC
TRBV18	TRBJ2-5	TRBD2	-	16	CASSPLLAGQQETQYF	TGTGCCAGCTCACCGTTGTTAGCGGGACAACAAGAGACCCAGTACTTC
TRBV12-3/TRBV12-4	TRBJ2-1	-	-	13	CASRGRLLGEQFF	TGTGCCAGCAGGGGGCGGCTCCTGGGGGAGCAGTTCTTC
TRBV6-6	TRBJ2-5	-	-	14	CASSYWVGEETQYF	TGTGCCAGCAGTTATTGGGTGGGGGAAGAGACCCAGTACTTC
TRBV21-1	TRBJ1-6	-	-	15	CASSGDLLYNSPLHF	TGTGCCAGCAGCGGGGACTTACTCTATAATTCACCCCTCCACTTT
TRBV19	TRBJ1-2	-	-	15	CASSPVQGPNYGYTF	TGTGCCAGTAGTCCTGTACAGGGCCCTAACTATGGCTACACCTTC
TRBV5-1	TRBJ2-7	TRBD2	-	15	CASSWGSGGVYEQYF	TGCGCCAGCAGCTGGGGCAGCGGGGGGGTCTACGAGCAGTACTTC
TRBV7-9	TRBJ1-1	-	-	13	CASSLVEGTEAFF	TGTGCCAGCAGCTTAGTAGAGGGCACTGAAGCTTTCTTT
TRBV5-1	TRBJ2-3	-	-	13	CASKAVVTDTQYF	TGCGCCAGCAAAGCGGTGGTCACAGATACGCAGTATTTT